The 27 T cell receptor beta chains given below trace back to one sample, sequenced in a study of blood T cell repertoires in COVID-19 (dated by TCRdb to the early 2020s). Libraries were made using the immunoSEQ multiplex PCR assay. TCRdb mirrors the immuneACCESS table, restricted to in-frame sequences. Some clones are absent from its copies; in checked studies, under half trace to an unresolved V gene, and the reason for the others is unknown. This sample lists some 140,000 clones; around 87% were detected once. Of the sample, around 2.1% is held by the ten largest clones. Sequenced: peripheral blood. These receptors came from a man aged 65-85 years with active COVID-19.

The rearrangement links TRBV5-4 to TRBJ2-2; TRBD1 is a possible D gene (5 bases). Trimming pared 5 bases from V and 2 bases from J, leaving 10 bases between. The CDR3 loop spans 14 amino acids. Germline CDR1 reads SGHNT; CDR2 reads YYREEE (reference sequence). The CDR3 loop is CASRARGNTGELFF. The CDR3 DNA follows: TGTGCCAGCAGGGCTAGGGGCAACACCGGGGAGCTGTTTTTT.

The gene calls are TRBV28 and TRBJ2-1, with a possible D match to TRBD1 (5 bases). The CDR3 runs to 13 residues. V lost 10 bases and J 4 bases, leaving 14 bases between the germline ends. Germline loops: CDR1 MDHEN, CDR2 SYDVKM. This CDR3 is CATRGVGYNEQFF. The DNA of the CDR3 is TGTGCCACTAGGGGCGTCGGTTACAATGAGCAGTTCTTC.

V and J are TRBV7-2 and TRBJ2-1; TRBD2 matches 9 bases. V shed 1 base, J shed 10 bases, and the junction held 8 bases outside the gene matches. From germline, CDR1 is SGHTA and CDR2 FQGNSA. The CDR3 is made up of 15 amino acids. The CDR3 loop is CASSLEMREGGEQFF. The CDR3 region has the DNA TGTGCCAGCAGCTTAGAGATGCGGGAGGGGGGGGAGCAGTTCTTC.

The chain couples TRBV3-1 (or the pseudogene TRBV3-2) to TRBJ1-1, with a tentative D call TRBD1 (6 bases). The ends were cut back, 0 bases at V and 0 bases at J, with 23 bases in the middle. CDR1 is LGHDT and CDR2 is YNNKEL in the germline V gene (reference sequence). The CDR3 has 20 amino acids. CDR3 sequence reads: CASSQDYYRGMDSVNTEAFF. The CDR3 DNA is TGTGCCAGCAGCCAAGATTATTACAGAGGGATGGACAGCGTGAACACTGAAGCTTTCTTT.

The V gene is TRBV29-1, the J gene TRBJ1-2, with D possibly being TRBD1 (6 bases). The CDR3 sequence is 12 residues long. The germline V and J ends were trimmed by 7 bases and 3 bases, with 12 bases remaining between them. Looked up from germline, CDR1 is SQVTM and CDR2 is ANQGSEA. The CDR3 DNA reads as TGCAGCGCTTTAACAGGGCACTATGGCTACACCTTC. Encoded protein: CSALTGHYGYTF.

This clone has a handful of counts. This chain uses TRBV19 with TRBJ2-7, with D possibly matching TRBD2 (6 bases). The CDR3 sequence is 14 residues long. Between the trimmed V and J ends, which lost 8 bases and 0 bases, there was a span of 14 bases. The germline CDR1 and CDR2 sequences are LNHDA and SQIVND (reference sequence). The CDR3 region has the DNA TGTGCCAGTTCTCTTACGGACTACTCCTACGAGCAGTACTTC. Encoded protein: CASSLTDYSYEQYF.

DNA of the CDR3: TGCGCCAGCGTCCGCGGGGCGGGAGTGGTTAATGAGCAGTTCTTC. The encoded protein is CASVRGAGVVNEQFF. The V call is TRBV5-1, the J call TRBJ2-1; 7 nucleotides match TRBD2. The V segment lost 7 bases and the J segment 7 bases; nucleotides outside the gene matches: 14. Germline CDR1 SGHRS, CDR2 YFSETQ. The CDR3 is made up of 15 amino acids.

This clone was seen a single time. The chain has TRBV9 and TRBJ2-3; D is uncertain. CDR3 length: 15 amino acids. Germline V gene sequence: CDR1 SGDLS, CDR2 YYNGEE. V was clipped by 0 bases and J by 1 base, with 9 bases between them. CDR3 in DNA: TGTGCCAGCAGCGTAGGCGGCAGCGGCACAGATACGCAGTATTTT. As protein: CASSVGGSGTDTQYF.

This clone appeared once. V gene TRBV5-1 combines with J gene TRBJ1-4; no clear D gene. From germline, CDR1 is SGHRS and CDR2 YFSETQ. Trimming took off 0 bases at V and 8 bases at J, with 14 bases between the two ends. The CDR3 runs 15 residues. This chain's CDR3 is CASSLDGSLREKLFF. The DNA of the CDR3 is TGCGCCAGCAGCTTGGACGGTTCCTTAAGAGAAAAACTGTTTTTT. Filled out from reference TRBV5-1 and TRBJ1-4, the complete variable domain reads KAGVTQTPRYLIKTRGQQVTLSCSPISGHRSVSWYQQTPGQGLQFLFEYFSETQRNKGNFPGRFSGRQFSNSRSEMNVSTLELGDSALYLCASSLDGSLREKLFFGSGTQLSVL.

The chain uses TRBV7-3 and TRBJ2-1; TRBD1 aligns across 12 bases. The germline CDR1 and CDR2 sequences are SGHTA and FQGTGA. The CDR3 consists of 13 residues. Trimming cost V 5 bases and J 13 bases; bases outside gene matches: 6. CDR3 DNA: TGTGCCAGCAGCACCGGGACAGGGGGCGGACAGTTCTTC. Translating gives CASSTGTGGGQFF.

The chain recombines TRBV6-6 with TRBJ1-2; D not certain. The CDR3 runs 14 residues. The germline CDR1 and CDR2 sequences are MNHNY and SVGAGI (reference sequence). V lost 2 bases and J lost 7, with 14 bases in between. Here the CDR3 DNA reads TGTGCCAGCAGTTACCCTGACGGGGTGCTTGGCTACACCTTC. Residues: CASSYPDGVLGYTF.

Note on this clone: A junction end diverges from the germline sequence, so it may reflect a read error. The chain recombines TRBV7-7 with TRBJ1-3, with 7 bases identical to TRBD1. This CDR3 has 14 amino acids. CDR1 and CDR2 (germline): SSHAT, FNYEAQ (reference sequence). The CDR3 region has the DNA TGTGCTAGCAGCCCCGGGACAGTTGGAAACACCATATATTTT. Protein sequence: CASSPGTVGNTIYF.

The V and J genes are TRBV7-2 and TRBJ2-5; tentatively, D is TRBD2 (6 bases). Germline assignment: CDR1 SGHTA and CDR2 FQGNSA. V lost 5 bases to trimming and J lost 5 bases, with 15 bases between them. The length of the CDR3 is 14 residues. CDR3 region: CASSPLWGRETQYF. CDR3 DNA: TGTGCCAGCAGCCCCCTCTGGGGGAGGGAGACCCAGTACTTC.

This clone was observed a few times. CDR3 nucleotide sequence: TGTGCCAGCAGCCCCGGACAGGGACGGACCAAAAACATTCAGTACTTC. Translating gives CASSPGQGRTKNIQYF. The J gene is TRBJ2-4, the V gene TRBV7-3; 8 bases map to TRBD1. With V trimmed by 5 bases and J by 2 bases, 8 bases remained unmatched. CDR3 length: 16 amino acids. The germline gives CDR1 SGHTA, CDR2 FQGTGA. The full variable domain, completed using reference TRBV7-3 and TRBJ2-4, is GAGVSQTPSNKVTEKGKYVELRCDPISGHTALYWYRQSLGQGPEFLIYFQGTGAADDSGLPNDRFFAVRPEGSVSTLKIQRTERGDSAVYLCASSPGQGRTKNIQYFGAGTRLSVL.

V usage is TRBV11-2 and J usage is TRBJ2-3; tentatively, D is TRBD2 (6 bases). V gave up 5 bases and J gave up 8 bases, with 14 bases separating them. The CDR3 runs 13 residues. Germline CDR1 is SGHAT and CDR2 is FQNNGV. The CDR3 spells CASSPRLDGTQYF. CDR3 nucleotides: TGTGCCAGCAGCCCCAGACTAGACGGTACGCAGTATTTT.

The chain links TRBV20-1 to TRBJ1-5; D may be TRBD1 (5 bases). The V gene's germline CDR1 is DFQATT and CDR2 SNEGSKA (reference sequence). V lost 5 bases, J lost 9 bases, and 11 bases lay in between. CDR3 length: 11 residues. In nucleotides, the CDR3 is TGCAGTGCTGGCGGGGACCCGCCCCAGCATTTT. It encodes CSAGGDPPQHF.

This CDR3 reads CASSSCDRGCGDTQYF. The CDR3 DNA follows: TGTGCCAGCAGCAGTTGTGACAGGGGATGTGGAGATACGCAGTATTTT. The chain recombines TRBV21-1 with TRBJ2-3; TRBD1, as called in the table, went unchecked against the DNA. TRBV21-1 is a pseudogene locus. The CDR3 is made up of 16 amino acids.

The V call is TRBV5-5, the J call TRBJ2-1, with D possibly being TRBD2 (6 bases). V gave up 2 bases and J gave up 4 bases, with 19 bases separating them. CDR3 length equals 17 residues. Germline V gives CDR1 SGHKS, CDR2 YYEKEE (reference sequence). The CDR3 region is CASSFGRRREWYNEQFF. DNA of the CDR3: TGTGCCAGCAGCTTCGGTAGGAGGAGGGAATGGTACAATGAGCAGTTCTTC.

This chain uses TRBV5-4 with TRBJ2-3; TRBD1 matches 12 bases. With 3 bases clipped from V and 10 bases from J, the junction kept 6 bases outside the gene matches. The CDR3 spans 14 residues. CDR1 SGHNT and CDR2 YYREEE come from the germline V gene (reference sequence). CDR3 in DNA: TGTGCCAGCAGCTGGGACAGGGGGCCTACGTCGCAGTATTTT. The encoded protein is CASSWDRGPTSQYF.

The V gene is TRBV2, the J gene TRBJ2-7, with a weak D call TRBD1 (5 bases). Germline V gene data show CDR1 as SNHLY and CDR2 as FYNNEI. The CDR3 extends over 12 amino acids. Trimming removed 8 bases from V and 0 bases from J, with 8 bases in between. The CDR3 loop reads CASHRSSYEQYF. The DNA of the CDR3 is TGTGCCAGCCACAGGTCCTCCTACGAGCAGTACTTC.

The gene calls are TRBV28 and TRBJ2-5; 10 positions agree with TRBD2. The ends lost 6 bases at V and 5 bases at J; junction bases unmatched: 6. The CDR3 is 14 amino acids. Germline assignment: CDR1 MDHEN and CDR2 SYDVKM. CDR3 bases: TGTGCCAGCAGGTCAGCGGGAGGGTGGGAGACCCAGTACTTC. This encodes CASRSAGGWETQYF. The full variable domain, completed using reference TRBV28 and TRBJ2-5, is DVKVTQSSRYLVKRTGEKVFLECVQDMDHENMFWYRQDPGLGLRLIYFSYDVKMKEKGDIPEGYSVSREKKERFSLILESASTNQTSMYLCASRSAGGWETQYFGPGTRLLVL.

The rearrangement joins TRBV21-1 to TRBJ2-5; the table names TRBD1, a call not compared with the DNA. TRBV21-1 is tagged as a pseudogene. This CDR3 region has 16 residues. The CDR3 DNA is TGTGCCAGCAGCAAAGGAAGGGGAATTGGTCAAGAGACCCAGTACTTC. Protein: CASSKGRGIGQETQYF.

The chain carries TRBV6-2 or TRBV6-3 and TRBJ2-4, with D possibly TRBD2 on 6 matching bases. CDR3 length equals 17 residues. V lost 0 bases, J lost 0 bases, and 12 bases lay in between. The germline CDR1 and CDR2 sequences are MNHEY and SVGEGT. The CDR3: CASSYSGLAIAKNIQYF. CDR3 nucleotide sequence: TGTGCCAGCAGTTACTCGGGACTTGCTATAGCCAAAAACATTCAGTACTTC.

The count of this clone is one. The chain carries TRBV6-6 and TRBJ2-1; 9 positions agree with TRBD2. Unmatched junction bases numbered 8, after V lost 2 bases and J lost 9 bases. Looked up from germline, CDR1 is MNHNY and CDR2 is SVGAGI (reference sequence). The CDR3 runs 15 residues. The CDR3 loop reads CASSYDSGSPGEQFF. CDR3 DNA sequence: TGTGCCAGCAGTTACGATAGCGGGAGTCCTGGTGAGCAGTTCTTC.

The CDR3 protein is CASSLTGSGNTIYF. For the CDR3, the DNA is TGTGCCAGCAGCCTGACAGGTAGTGGAAACACCATATATTTT. The gene calls are TRBV5-4 and TRBJ1-3, with a tentative D call TRBD1 (6 bases). CDR3 length: 14 residues. V was trimmed by 4 bases and J by 3 bases, leaving 11 bases between them. The germline gives CDR1 SGHNT, CDR2 YYREEE (reference sequence). Full variable domain (rest looked up from reference TRBV5-4 and TRBJ1-3): ETGVTQSPTHLIKTRGQQVTLRCSSQSGHNTVSWYQQALGQGPQFIFQYYREEENGRGNFPPRFSGLQFPNYSSELNVNALELDDSALYLCASSLTGSGNTIYFGEGSWLTVV.

DNA for the CDR3: TGTGCCAGCAAGCCGGGAGAAAAATTTGAAGCTTTCTTT. This translates into CASKPGEKFEAFF. The rearrangement uses TRBV28 and TRBJ1-1; D unclear. The ends were cut back, 7 bases at V and 7 bases at J, with 16 bases in the middle. Germline CDR1 and CDR2: MDHEN and SYDVKM. This CDR3 region has 13 residues. The full variable domain, its missing parts supplied by reference TRBV28 and TRBJ1-1, is DVKVTQSSRYLVKRTGEKVFLECVQDMDHENMFWYRQDPGLGLRLIYFSYDVKMKEKGDIPEGYSVSREKKERFSLILESASTNQTSMYLCASKPGEKFEAFFGQGTRLTVV.

Regarding this clone: The same CDR3 also results from other DNA sequences found in this sample. The chain uses TRBV5-1 and TRBJ2-1; D is uncertain. The CDR3 contains 12 residues. Trimming left V 4 bases short and J 6 bases short, with 8 bases between. Per the germline V gene, CDR1 is SGHRS and CDR2 is YFSETQ. In nucleotides, the CDR3 is TGCGCCAGCAGCCTAGACCTCAATGAGCAGTTCTTC. It yields the protein CASSLDLNEQFF.